Below are 17 T cell receptor beta chains sequenced from a single sample in a study of T cells after yellow fever vaccination. TCRdb analysed the 5' RACE reads with MiXCR anew, one entry per CDR3 protein. The sample lists roughly 70,000 distinct CDR3 sequences; around 7.7% were seen once. Sequencing was performed on CD8+ T cells sorted from PBMCs, taken on the day of the yellow fever booster vaccination. Source of these receptors: a man between 25 and 39 years old who received the YFV17D yellow fever vaccine.

This clonotype has only a few counts. Compared with germline, one end of the junction differs, possibly owing to a read error. This chain links TRBV7-7 with TRBJ2-5; tentative D call: TRBD1 (6 bases). In germline, CDR1 is SSHAT, CDR2 FNYEAQ (reference sequence). CDR3 size: 15 residues. CDR3 DNA: TGTGCTAGCAGCTTAGAGGACCAGGGGCGAGAGACCCAGTACTTC. This translates into CASSLEDQGRETQYF.

This clonotype was recorded at least ten times. The chain employs TRBV7-9 and TRBJ2-2; no clear D gene. This CDR3 region has 14 residues. V lost 5 bases and J lost 4, with 11 bases in between. The germline V gene has CDR1 SEHNR and CDR2 FQNEAQ (reference sequence). Written as DNA, the CDR3 is TGTGCCAGCAGCCCTACAGCGATCACCGGGGAGCTGTTTTTT. It yields the protein CASSPTAITGELFF.

This clonotype has more than one count but fewer than ten. This chain uses TRBV27 with TRBJ2-5; possible D gene TRBD2, 6 bases. Germline V gives CDR1 MNHEY, CDR2 SMNVEV (reference sequence). V was pared by 7 bases and J by 1 base, with 16 bases between. This CDR3 is 15 amino acids long. This chain's CDR3 is CASNFVSGAQETQYF. CDR3 nucleotide sequence: TGTGCCAGCAACTTCGTTAGCGGCGCCCAAGAGACCCAGTACTTC.

The chain joins TRBV20-1 to TRBJ2-1; 10 bases line up with TRBD2. CDR1 and CDR2 (germline): DFQATT, SNEGSKA (reference sequence). V trimming: 3 bases; J trimming: 4 bases; junction bases outside the gene matches: 18. CDR3 length: 19 residues. The chain's CDR3 is CSASSMMGTSVRGYNEQFF. The DNA for the CDR3 is TGCAGTGCTAGTAGTATGATGGGGACTAGCGTGAGAGGGTACAATGAGCAGTTCTTC.

This clonotype was detected only a few times. V and J are TRBV29-1 and TRBJ2-3; D is perhaps TRBD2 (6 bases). The CDR3 is 13 amino acids. Trimming took off 4 bases at V and 1 base at J, with 9 bases between the two ends. Germline V gene data show CDR1 as SQVTM and CDR2 as ANQGSEA. Here the CDR3 reads CSVVEGGTDTQYF. The CDR3 DNA reads TGCAGCGTTGTGGAGGGAGGCACAGATACGCAGTATTTT.

The genes are TRBV29-1 and TRBJ1-1; 7 nucleotides align to TRBD1. Germline loops: CDR1 SQVTM, CDR2 ANQGSEA. CDR3 length: 12 amino acids. Germline trimming cut 7 bases from V and 2 bases from J; bases unmatched to any gene: 4. CDR3 sequence (DNA): TGCAGCGCCCACAGGGGCAACACTGAAGCTTTCTTT. Encoded protein: CSAHRGNTEAFF.

The chain uses TRBV14 and TRBJ1-2; D is possibly TRBD1 (5 bases). Germline V gene lookup returns CDR1 SGHDN and CDR2 FVKESK. This CDR3 is 13 amino acids long. Trimming shortened V by 1 base and J by 4 bases, and 7 bases separated the two germline ends. CDR3 DNA: TGTGCCAGCAGCCAAGGACAGAGCTATGGCTACACCTTC. Amino acid sequence: CASSQGQSYGYTF.

The gene calls are TRBV21-1 and TRBJ2-7; the tabulated D call, TRBD1, remains unverified against the DNA. TRBV21-1 is reported as a pseudogene. This CDR3 spans 14 amino acids. In DNA, the CDR3 is TGTGCCAGCAGGCACAAACAGGGTCCCTACGAGCAGTACTTC. This gives the protein CASRHKQGPYEQYF.

The sample holds a few counts of this clonotype. The V call is TRBV7-6, the J call TRBJ2-7, with 8 bases lining up with TRBD1. V lost 4 bases to trimming and J lost 4 bases; unmatched junction nucleotides: 6. The length of the CDR3 is 14 residues. Germline loops: CDR1 SGHVS, CDR2 FNYEAQ. The DNA for the CDR3 is TGTGCCAGCAGCTCCGACAGGGGTAGTTACGAGCAGTACTTC. Its translation is CASSSDRGSYEQYF.

Many counts were recorded for this clonotype. This sequence joins TRBV2 and TRBJ2-7, with unresolved D. V shed 5 bases and J shed 3 bases, with 5 bases lying between them. Per germline, CDR1 SNHLY and CDR2 FYNNEI. The length of the CDR3 is 11 residues. CDR3 residues: CASSKSYEQYF. The DNA of the CDR3 is TGTGCCAGCAGTAAAAGCTACGAGCAGTACTTC.

This clonotype has more than one count but fewer than ten. The chain couples TRBV15 to TRBJ2-3; D is undetermined. Germline values: CDR1 LNHNV, CDR2 YYDKDF (reference sequence). The CDR3 spans 14 residues. V lost 4 bases, J lost 2 bases, and 10 bases lay in between. The CDR3 coding sequence is TGTGCCACCAGCAATTCAGGCCCCACAGATACGCAGTATTTT. Translated: CATSNSGPTDTQYF.

J is TRBJ2-1 and V is TRBV6-6; a possible D gene is TRBD2 (6 bases). The CDR3 extends over 13 amino acids. CDR1 is MNHNY and CDR2 is SVGAGI in the germline V gene (reference sequence). Trimming pared 6 bases from V and 8 bases from J, leaving 14 bases between. The CDR3 protein is CASSPGGFDEQFF. The DNA of the CDR3 is TGTGCCAGCAGCCCTGGAGGGTTTGATGAGCAGTTCTTC.

This clonotype has at least ten counts. This chain joins TRBV7-9 and TRBJ2-1; D gene ambiguous. Between the trimmed V and J ends, which lost 1 base and 6 bases, there was a span of 10 bases. This CDR3 contains 14 residues. Germline loops: CDR1 SEHNR, CDR2 FQNEAQ (reference sequence). Here the CDR3 reads CASSLGPGPNEQFF. The CDR3 DNA reads as TGTGCCAGCAGCTTAGGTCCCGGCCCCAATGAGCAGTTCTTC.

This clonotype has just a few counts. The chain recombines TRBV5-1 with TRBJ2-1; 8 bases line up with TRBD2. From germline, CDR1 is SGHRS and CDR2 YFSETQ. The CDR3 has 13 residues. V lost 4 bases, J lost 9 bases, and 6 bases stayed unmatched. CDR3 sequence (DNA): TGCGCCAGCAGCAGGACTAGCTGGGTTGAGCAGTTCTTC. Its translation: CASSRTSWVEQFF. The complete variable domain, with remaining parts taken from reference TRBV5-1 and TRBJ2-1, reads KAGVTQTPRYLIKTRGQQVTLSCSPISGHRSVSWYQQTPGQGLQFLFEYFSETQRNKGNFPGRFSGRQFSNSRSEMNVSTLELGDSALYLCASSRTSWVEQFFGPGTRLTVL.

V gene TRBV7-8 combines with J gene TRBJ2-5; D is unresolved. Germline V gene sequence: CDR1 SGHVS, CDR2 FQNEAQ. Trimming pared 1 base from V and 4 bases from J, leaving 10 bases between. The CDR3 is made up of 14 amino acids. The CDR3 DNA is TGTGCCAGCAGCTTAGTACAGATCAGAGAGACCCAGTACTTC. Residues: CASSLVQIRETQYF.

The J gene is TRBJ2-2, the V gene TRBV20-1; no firm D call. Germline loops: CDR1 DFQATT, CDR2 SNEGSKA (reference sequence). V lost 3 bases to trimming and J lost 1 base, with 6 bases between them. CDR3 length equals 13 residues. CDR3 protein: CSARVRNTGELFF. CDR3 nucleotide sequence: TGCAGTGCTAGGGTCAGGAACACCGGGGAGCTGTTTTTT.

Of note for this clonotype: This may be a read error: a much more frequent sequence differs by one nucleotide. The gene calls are TRBV12-3 or TRBV12-4 and TRBJ2-1; tentatively, D is TRBD2 (6 bases). This CDR3 contains 12 residues. V was cut by 7 bases and J by 10 bases, with 14 bases left in between. DNA for the CDR3: TGTGCCAGCATTGGGGGGTGGGGGGAGCAGTTCTTC. It codes for CASIGGWGEQFF.